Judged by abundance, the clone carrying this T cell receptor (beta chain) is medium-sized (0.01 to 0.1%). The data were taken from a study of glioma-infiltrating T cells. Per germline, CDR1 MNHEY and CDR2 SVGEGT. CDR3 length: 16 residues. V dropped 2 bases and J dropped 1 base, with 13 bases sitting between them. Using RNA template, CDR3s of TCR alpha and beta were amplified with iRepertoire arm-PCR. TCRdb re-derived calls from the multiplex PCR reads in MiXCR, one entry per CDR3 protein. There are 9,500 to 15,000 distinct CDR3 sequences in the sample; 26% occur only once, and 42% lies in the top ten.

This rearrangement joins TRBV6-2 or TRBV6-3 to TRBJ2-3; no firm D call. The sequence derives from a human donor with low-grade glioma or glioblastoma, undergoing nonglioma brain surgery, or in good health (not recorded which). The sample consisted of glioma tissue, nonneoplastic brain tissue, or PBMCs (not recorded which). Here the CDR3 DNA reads TGTGCCAGCAGTTACCGGCCGGCAGCTCGCACAGATACGCAGTATTTT. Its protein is CASSYRPAARTDTQYF.